The source of this TCR beta chain is a study of blood T cell repertoires in COVID-19. Study overall: From the United States, Italy and Spain came samples of acute and convalescent COVID-19.

In the authors' methods: Amplification from reference gene primers served as the basis for estimated nucleated cell counts. Using immunoSEQ multiplex PCR, the repertoire was profiled, and TCRdb retains in-frame clones only, with some absent. That table gives V, J and clone size, and the DNA gave D and trimming. The profile shows 55,000 to 70,000 clones, 88% of them singletons. Per the germline V gene, CDR1 is SGHVS and CDR2 is FNYEAQ. The CDR3 length is 22 residues. Trimming took 2 bases from V and 7 from J; bases not matched to a gene: 25. This clone was detected only once. What was sequenced was peripheral blood. The clonotype was recovered from a woman in her forties or fifties with active or convalescent COVID-19. V and J are TRBV7-6 and TRBJ2-1, with 11 positions matching TRBD2. CDR3 sequence: CASSLFSAVGGRLAGTLNEQFF. Written as DNA, the CDR3 is TGTGCCAGCAGCTTATTTTCCGCGGTAGGGGGCAGACTAGCGGGAACACTAAATGAGCAGTTCTTC.